The sequence of this T cell receptor beta chain was determined in a study of T cell repertoires in aging, cancer and after chemotherapy (dated by TCRdb to about 2019). About the study as a whole: Donors spanned six age groups from 30 or younger to 70 or older, with at least three individuals per group. Control TCR repertoires from healthy donors were recorded over several months to years, and clear clonal overlap was observed across re-sampling. The complete dataset included about 8.8 million TCR reads. The study profiled peripheral blood TCR beta repertoires from healthy donors and cancer patients to examine immunoaging and T cell reconstitution after chemotherapy. Alongside around 98 healthy donors serving as a reference group, the cohort included roughly 220 cancer patients, of whom about 94 had hematological cancers and about 130 had solid cancers. Paper-wide results and their limitations: Compared with age-matched healthy donors, untreated patients with either hematological or solid cancers had significantly lower TCR diversity in the blood along with higher clonality. An increase in median generation probability over the chemotherapy interval was observed in both cancer cohorts, suggesting that the repertoire was reconstituted through rebound thymic output. In healthy donors, the drop in TCR diversity with age came mainly from a loss of richness, whereas in cancer patients a loss of evenness also played a part. According to the authors, the repertoire data do not permit conclusions about immunological memory after chemotherapy.

The germline V gene (reference sequence) sets CDR1 to MNHEY and CDR2 to SMNVEV. Compared with germline, V lacks 8 bases and J lacks 2 bases; bases without a gene match: 11. Inclusive of the bounding cysteine and phenylalanine, the CDR3 is 15 residues long. The sequence is cut down to CDR3 DNA, 45 bases in frame from base 1. Instead of sorted cells or RNA, genomic DNA extracted from peripheral blood served as the source for amplifying TCR beta rearrangements. As to this clonotype: Its cognate antigen has yet to be identified. Base qualities are not recorded, but no much larger clone differs from it by a single base.

Rearranged TRB sequences spanning V, D and J segments were amplified in a multiplex touch-down PCR with a mixed TRB-A/B primer pool. Two consecutive PCR reactions with Phusion HS II polymerase added Illumina adapters and sample indices to the amplicons. After gel purification with the NucleoSpin Gel and PCR Clean-up kit, the amplicons were checked using Qubit and an Agilent 2100 Bioanalyzer. Sequencing of the libraries was done on an Illumina MiSeq with paired-end, single-indexed 600-cycle runs. Processing in the source paper ran as follows. MiXCR versions 2.12 and 3.0.5 were used to process the TRB sequences. Each unique CDR3 nucleotide sequence was counted as one clone, and only productive sequences with at least two reads were retained. The repertoire metrics were Shannon diversity, evenness, clonality (defined as one minus evenness), and alpha-parameterized diversity profiles covering alpha 0 to 5. The IGoR algorithm was used to calculate generation probabilities of clones in the paired pre- and post-chemotherapy samples. TCRdb ran its own pipeline on the public reads, namely fastp trimming at Q25 and MiXCR clone calling, and kept in-frame beta chains. Rows with one shared CDR3 protein collapse into an entry with the most common genes and DNA. The V and J calls come from TCRdb's annotation, not from the publication. The sample table records roughly 10,000 distinct CDR3 sequences; about 36% of these occur just once. The ten most abundant clones make up 8% to 8.5% of the sample.

The rearranged segments are TRBV27 and TRBJ2-7, with TRBD2 identical over 8 junction bases. The sequence was collected from a human donor in good health. The specimen sequenced was blood. The sequenced DNA is TGTGCCAGCTCCCTAGAGGCTAGCGGGCCCTACGAGCAGTACTTC. It codes for CASSLEASGPYEQYF.